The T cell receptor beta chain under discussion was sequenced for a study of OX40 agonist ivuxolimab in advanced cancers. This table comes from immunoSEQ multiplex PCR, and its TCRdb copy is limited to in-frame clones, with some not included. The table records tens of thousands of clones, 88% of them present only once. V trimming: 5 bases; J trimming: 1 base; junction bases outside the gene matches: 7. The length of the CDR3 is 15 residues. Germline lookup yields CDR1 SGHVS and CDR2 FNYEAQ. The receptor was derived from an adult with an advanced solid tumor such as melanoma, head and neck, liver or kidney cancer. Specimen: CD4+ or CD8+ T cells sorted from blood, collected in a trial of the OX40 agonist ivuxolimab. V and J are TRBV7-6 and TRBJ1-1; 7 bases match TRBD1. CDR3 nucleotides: TGTGCCAGCAGCGGTGGGACAGTGGGGAACACTGAAGCTTTCTTT. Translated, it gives CASSGGTVGNTEAFF.